The T cell receptor (beta chain) under discussion was sequenced for a study of blood T cell repertoires in COVID-19. Study overall: The samples span acute and convalescent COVID-19 from the United States, Italy and Spain. Nucleic acid was either cDNA or gDNA, and it came from T cells, B-cell-depleted T cells, or PBMCs.

Trimming removed 1 base at V and 3 bases at J, with 9 bases between. The germline CDR1 and CDR2 sequences are SGHTA and FQGNSA. The CDR3 is made up of 14 amino acids. Per the authors' pipeline: Estimation of nucleated cell counts relied on the amplification of reference gene primers. Assay: immunoSEQ multiplex PCR; the TCRdb copy retains only in-frame clones and omits some. Clone size and V and J calls were adopted from that table, with D and trimming inferred from the DNA. The repertoire holds around 68,000 clones, with roughly 84% as singletons. The specimen was peripheral blood. This sequence was found in a man aged 50-59 years with active COVID-19. The rearrangement uses TRBV7-2 and TRBJ1-1, with D tentatively TRBD1 (5 bases). The CDR3 spells CASSLVVRDTEAFF. DNA of the CDR3: TGTGCCAGCAGCTTAGTCGTCAGGGACACTGAAGCTTTCTTT.